Listed here is a single T cell receptor (beta chain). Original methodology: Estimation of nucleated cell counts relied on the amplification of reference gene primers. Produced via immunoSEQ multiplex PCR; TCRdb's table is partial and in-frame only. The D gene and trimming were derived from the DNA, and the V and J assignments and clone size from that table. Among some 120,000 clones listed, 85% to 90% were seen once. Germline-derived CDR1 and CDR2 are SNHLY and FYNNEI. Trimming removed 5 bases from V and 4 bases from J; junction bases left unmatched: 7. The CDR3 consists of 15 residues. This record belongs to a study of blood T cell repertoires in COVID-19. In the study overall: Samples of COVID-19 (acute and convalescent) were obtained from the United States, Italy and Spain.

This TCR was recovered from a human donor in a cohort sampled during active COVID-19. Material for sequencing was peripheral blood. This chain uses TRBV2 with TRBJ2-2; TRBD1 matches 7 bases. Written as DNA, the CDR3 is TGTGCCAGCAGTAGACAGGGATCAGGCACCGGGGAGCTGTTTTTT. This encodes CASSRQGSGTGELFF.